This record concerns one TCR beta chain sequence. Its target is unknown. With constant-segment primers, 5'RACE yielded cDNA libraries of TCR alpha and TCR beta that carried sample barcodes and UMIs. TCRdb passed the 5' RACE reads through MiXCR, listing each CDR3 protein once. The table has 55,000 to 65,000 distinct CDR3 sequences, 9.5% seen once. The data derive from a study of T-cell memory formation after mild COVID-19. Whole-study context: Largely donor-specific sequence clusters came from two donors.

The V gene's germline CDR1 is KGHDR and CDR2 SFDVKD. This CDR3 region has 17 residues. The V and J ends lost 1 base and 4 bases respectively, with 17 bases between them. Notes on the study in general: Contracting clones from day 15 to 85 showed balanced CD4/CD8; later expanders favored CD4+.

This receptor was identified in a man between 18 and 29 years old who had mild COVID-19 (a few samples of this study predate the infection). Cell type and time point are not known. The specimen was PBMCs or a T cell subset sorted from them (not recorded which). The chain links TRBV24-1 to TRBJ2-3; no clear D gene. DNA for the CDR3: TGTGCCACCAGTGATTTTCCGGAAGGGCCAAGCGCAGATACGCAGTATTTT. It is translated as CATSDFPEGPSADTQYF.